This T cell receptor (beta chain) was retrieved from a study of response to subunit inactivated influenza vaccine. A single record per CDR3 protein comes from TCRdb applying MiXCR to the RT-PCR reads. The sample lists around 570,000 distinct CDR3 sequences, under 9% seen once, with approximately 13% in the top ten. This clonotype was counted many times. Trimming stripped 1 base from V and 1 base from J, with 8 bases between. There are 15 residues in the CDR3. Germline CDR1 and CDR2: MNHEY and SVGAGI. Material: PBMCs from blood, obtained about 23 months after vaccination. The clonotype was recovered from a man between 50 and 69 years old who received an inactivated influenza vaccine. The chain is built from TRBV6-5 and TRBJ2-1, with D unclear. The CDR3 reads CASSYFAASYNEQFF. The DNA for the CDR3 is TGTGCCAGCAGTTACTTCGCAGCATCCTACAATGAGCAGTTCTTC.